This TCR beta chain was captured in a study of identical twins. TCRdb re-analysed the 5' RACE reads in MiXCR, keeping a single row per CDR3 protein. The sample includes 500,000 to 650,000 distinct CDR3 sequences, around 7.5% of them seen just once. CDR1 is DFQATT, CDR2 SNEGSKA, per germline (reference sequence). V trimming: 3 bases; J trimming: 8 bases; junction bases outside the gene matches: 11. The CDR3 length is 15 residues. The same data also went into a second study, on yellow fever vaccine responses in identical twins.

This TCR was sampled from a woman aged 18-29 years in good health. Sequencing was performed on PBMCs. V gene TRBV20-1 combines with J gene TRBJ2-5; 11 bases are a match to TRBD2. CDR3 sequence (DNA): TGCAGTGCTAGGGATAGCGGGGGGGAACTCTTTACCCAGTACTTC. Its translation: CSARDSGGELFTQYF.